The rows below give T cell receptor beta chains drawn from one sample of a study of cytomegalovirus exposure and HLA in healthy donors. Clones were sequenced by immunoSEQ multiplex PCR, and TCRdb holds only the in-frame ones, with some missing. The sample records about 220,000 clones, roughly 82% being singletons. The sequenced sample consisted of PBMCs. The receptors originated from a woman between 40 and 50 years old in good health and CMV-seropositive. Both conserved end residues are part of each CDR3. The D gene is left open where the match is weak. Size tells how often a clone was seen (once, few, many) or the class of an expanded clone, and some rows leave it out.

CDR3: CASSPGTGPHTDTQYF
DNA: TGTGCCAGCAGCCCCGGGACAGGACCACACACAGATACGCAGTATTTT
size: NA
D: TRBD1
J: TRBJ2-3
V: TRBV7-9

CDR3: CASTLGTSSYNEQFF
DNA: TGTGCCAGCACCCTCGGGACTTCTTCCTACAATGAGCAGTTCTTC
size: NA
D: NA
J: TRBJ2-1
V: TRBV2

CDR3: CASSRGGATGNTIYF
DNA: TGTGCCAGCAGCCGGGGCGGGGCTACTGGAAACACCATATATTTT
size: NA
D: NA
J: TRBJ1-3
V: TRBV5-5

CDR3: CSVGEGDEQYF
DNA: TGCAGCGTTGGTGAGGGGGACGAGCAGTACTTC
size: NA
D: NA
J: TRBJ2-7
V: TRBV29-1

CDR3: CSSSSRGGTYYNEQFF
DNA: TGTTCCAGCAGCTCCCGCGGGGGGACCTACTACAATGAGCAGTTCTTC
size: NA
D: TRBD2
J: TRBJ2-1
V: TRBV7-9

CDR3: CASSLVGGGRTYEQYF
DNA: TGTGCCAGCAGCTTAGTCGGCGGAGGTCGAACCTACGAGCAGTACTTC
size: NA
D: NA
J: TRBJ2-7
V: TRBV11-3

CDR3: CASSYDIALAKNIQYF
DNA: TGTGCCAGCAGTTACGATATTGCGTTAGCCAAAAACATTCAGTACTTC
size: NA
D: NA
J: TRBJ2-4
V: TRBV6-5

CDR3: CASSPGVGGGETQYF
DNA: TGTGCCAGCAGCCCCGGAGTGGGGGGGGGAGAGACCCAGTACTTC
size: NA
D: TRBD2
J: TRBJ2-5
V: TRBV27

CDR3: CASSQDTDPHQEQFF
DNA: TGCGCCAGCAGCCAAGACACAGATCCCCACCAGGAGCAGTTCTTC
size: once
D: NA
J: TRBJ2-1
V: TRBV4-3

CDR3: CASGGPRTAAHGGYTF
DNA: TGTGCCAGCGGGGGTCCCCGGACAGCAGCTCATGGTGGCTACACCTTC
size: once
D: NA
J: TRBJ1-2
V: TRBV28

CDR3: CASSIRPGTGNGNTIYF
DNA: TGTGCCAGTAGTATACGTCCCGGGACAGGGAACGGAAACACCATATATTTT
size: once
D: TRBD1
J: TRBJ1-3
V: TRBV19

CDR3: CASSPRLAASHQFF
DNA: TGTGCCAGCAGCCCCCGACTAGCGGCCTCGCACCAGTTCTTC
size: few
D: TRBD2
J: TRBJ2-1
V: TRBV7-2

CDR3: CAIRQGNQPQHF
DNA: TGTGCCATCCGACAGGGTAATCAGCCCCAGCATTTT
size: NA
D: TRBD1
J: TRBJ1-5
V: TRBV19

CDR3: CASSGQGDTDTQYF
DNA: TGTGCCAGCAGTGGACAGGGGGACACAGATACGCAGTATTTT
size: NA
D: TRBD1
J: TRBJ2-3
V: TRBV6-1

CDR3: CASSQQGNTEAFF
DNA: TGCGCCAGCAGCCAACAGGGGAACACTGAAGCTTTCTTT
size: NA
D: NA
J: TRBJ1-1
V: TRBV5-1

CDR3: CAWRLIQGVSYEQYF
DNA: TGTGCCTGGAGATTAATCCAGGGGGTATCCTACGAGCAGTACTTC
size: NA
D: TRBD1
J: TRBJ2-7
V: TRBV30

CDR3: CASSLGGTGEVRPLHF
DNA: TGTGCCAGCAGCTTAGGAGGGACAGGGGAAGTCAGACCCCTCCACTTT
size: NA
D: TRBD1
J: TRBJ1-6
V: TRBV7-2